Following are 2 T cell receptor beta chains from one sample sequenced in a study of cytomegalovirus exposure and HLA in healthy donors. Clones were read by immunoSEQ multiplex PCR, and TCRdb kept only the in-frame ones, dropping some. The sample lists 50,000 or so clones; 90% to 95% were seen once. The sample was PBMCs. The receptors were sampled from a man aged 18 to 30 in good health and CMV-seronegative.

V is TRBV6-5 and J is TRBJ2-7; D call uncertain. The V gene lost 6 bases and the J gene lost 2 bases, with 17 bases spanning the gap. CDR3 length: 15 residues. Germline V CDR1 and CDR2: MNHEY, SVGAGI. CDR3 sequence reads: CASRKSTTPPYEQYF. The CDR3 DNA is TGTGCCAGCAGGAAATCTACGACTCCCCCCTACGAGCAGTACTTC.

The CDR3 is CASSPLAGAYNEQFF. The CDR3 nucleotides are TGTGCCAGCAGCCCACTAGCGGGAGCCTACAATGAGCAGTTCTTC. The chain has TRBV6-5 and TRBJ2-1; 11 nucleotides line up with TRBD2. The V gene end was trimmed by 6 bases and the J gene end by 2 bases; junction bases not matched to a gene: 3. The CDR3 runs to 15 residues. The V gene's germline CDR1 is MNHEY and CDR2 SVGAGI.